The table lists the clone carrying this T cell receptor beta chain with a few counts. The entry originates in a study of T-cell memory formation after mild COVID-19. TCRdb called the 5' RACE reads again in MiXCR, with one record for every CDR3 protein. This table has approximately 500,000 distinct CDR3 sequences, about 23% appearing once. The CDR3 loop spans 15 amino acids. V was cut by 3 bases and J by 1 base, with 11 bases left in between. The germline CDR1 and CDR2 sequences are LGHNA and YSLEER. The genes are TRBV4-3 and TRBJ2-3; D is unresolved. Sequenced input: PBMCs or a T cell subset sorted from them (not recorded which). The TCR originated in an adult woman who had mild COVID-19 (a few samples of this study predate the infection). Cell type and time point are not known. In nucleotides, the CDR3 is TGCGCCAGCAGCCACGATTCCCAGGGCACAGATACGCAGTATTTT. This sequence encodes CASSHDSQGTDTQYF.